These 8 T cell receptor beta chains share one sample of origin, sequenced in a study of T cell repertoires in cytomegalovirus infection. A single record per CDR3 protein comes from TCRdb applying MiXCR to the reads. The sample includes 340,000 or so distinct CDR3 sequences, just under 25% of them seen just once. The antigens of these receptors remain unknown. The material sequenced was cultured PBMCs, taken from culture after CMV antigen stimulation. These receptors originate from a human donor in good health (CMV status not recorded). Some clones in this sample may be carry-over from other donors' samples.

This clonotype came up a few times. This sequence joins TRBV20-1 and TRBJ1-2; D remains unclear. With 4 bases removed from V and 2 bases from J, the gap between germline ends came to 5 bases. Germline CDR1 DFQATT, CDR2 SNEGSKA (reference sequence). This CDR3 is 11 amino acids long. CDR3 DNA sequence: TGCAGTGCTATGCAAAACTATGGCTACACCTTC. It translates to CSAMQNYGYTF.

The V call is TRBV15, the J call TRBJ2-1, with D tentatively TRBD2 (5 bases). The CDR3 is made up of 19 amino acids. Trimming removed 1 base from V and 1 base from J, with 20 bases in between. Germline V gene data show CDR1 as LNHNV and CDR2 as YYDKDF (reference sequence). The CDR3 DNA is TGTGCCACCAGCAGAGCTCGTCCTAGCATTCCCGCTTCCTACAATGAGCAGTTCTTC. It translates to CATSRARPSIPASYNEQFF. Full variable domain (outside the CDR3, taken from reference TRBV15 and TRBJ2-1): DAMVIQNPRYQVTQFGKPVTLSCSQTLNHNVMYWYQQKSSQAPKLLFHYYDKDFNNEADTPDNFQSRRPNTSFCFLDIRSPGLGDTAMYLCATSRARPSIPASYNEQFFGPGTRLTVL.

V usage is TRBV11-2 and J usage is TRBJ2-7; 8 bases are shared with TRBD1. This CDR3 contains 15 residues. Germline values: CDR1 SGHAT, CDR2 FQNNGV. V was clipped by 6 bases and J by 4 bases; unmatched bases: 11. This CDR3 is CASRDEQGDRYEQYF. CDR3 coding DNA: TGTGCCAGCAGGGACGAACAGGGGGATCGGTACGAGCAGTACTTC.

This clonotype showed up many times. The chain combines TRBV7-6 with TRBJ2-5; D is ambiguous. CDR3 length: 15 residues. V was clipped by 6 bases and J by 0 bases, with 14 bases between them. Germline loops: CDR1 SGHVS, CDR2 FNYEAQ. CDR3 loop: CASSPKSMYQETQYF. The CDR3 DNA is TGTGCCAGCAGTCCGAAATCTATGTACCAAGAGACCCAGTACTTC.

This clonotype was observed a handful of times. The rearrangement uses TRBV28 and TRBJ2-1; unclear D gene. From germline, CDR1 is MDHEN and CDR2 SYDVKM. The CDR3 is 16 residues long. The V and J ends lost 6 bases and 3 bases respectively, with 18 bases between them. CDR3 DNA: TGTGCCAGCAGGGGAACGACTCTTTTTATCTACAATGAGCAGTTCTTC. Protein sequence: CASRGTTLFIYNEQFF.

Only a few counts were recorded for this clonotype. The gene calls are TRBV11-2 and TRBJ2-7; 9 nucleotides agree with TRBD1. There are 14 residues in the CDR3. Trimming cost V 8 bases and J 9 bases; bases outside gene matches: 14. CDR1 is SGHAT and CDR2 is FQNNGV in the germline V gene. The CDR3 bases are TGTGCCAGCTCCACGGGACAGGGTTTAACGCGGCAGTACTTC. Its protein is CASSTGQGLTRQYF.

The CDR3 nucleotides are TGTGCCAGCAGTTCTGGGGGGCTCAATGAGCAGTTCTTC. It translates to CASSSGGLNEQFF. The V and J genes are TRBV27 and TRBJ2-1, with D perhaps matching TRBD1 or TRBD2 (6 bases each). V was shortened by 4 bases and J by 6 bases, with 10 bases between the two germline ends. Per germline, CDR1 MNHEY and CDR2 SMNVEV (reference sequence). The CDR3 totals 13 residues.

This clonotype was counted only a few times. This chain uses TRBV10-3 with TRBJ1-2, with TRBD1 identical over 9 bases. Trimming removed 6 bases from V and 13 bases from J; junction bases left unmatched: 9. The CDR3 has 12 residues. From germline, CDR1 is ENHRY and CDR2 SYGVKD. In nucleotides, the CDR3 is TGTGCCATCAGCGCCGGGACAGGGACCCCCACCTTC. It encodes CAISAGTGTPTF.